The clone carrying this T cell receptor (beta chain) was picked up one time. As yet, its antigen is unknown. This table comes from immunoSEQ multiplex PCR, and its TCRdb copy is limited to in-frame clones, with some not included. Of some 300,000 clones in the sample, around four fifths were seen once. This entry belongs to a study of Ad26.COV2.S vaccination and SARS-CoV-2 variants. For the study at large: By the intramuscular route, Ad26.COV2.S was given once, or twice 56 days apart.

General observations from the study: In TCR breadth and depth analyses, total T cell responses may have been underestimated.

Germline lookup yields CDR1 SGDLS and CDR2 YYNGEE. This CDR3 contains 19 residues. Trimming removed 0 bases from V and 6 bases from J; junction bases left unmatched: 20. This sample's treatment: roughly 19 received Ad26.COV2.S at low or high dose, single or two shots; about 5 received placebo; per-sample allocation not given. Day 63 following the first vaccine or placebo injection was when the samples were taken. The sequenced sample was peripheral blood, obtained in a trial of Ad26.COV2.S vaccine versus placebo. The source of this sequence is a person aged 18 to 65 who received the Ad26.COV2.S COVID-19 vaccine or a placebo. The J gene is TRBJ1-2, the V gene TRBV9, with 7 bases identical to TRBD1. The CDR3 nucleotides are TGTGCCAGCAGCGTAGCTACGGGGGGAGAAACAGGGGATCTTGATGGCTACACCTTC. Protein product: CASSVATGGETGDLDGYTF.